These 10 T cell receptor beta chains were sequenced from one sample in a study of T cells in Graves' hyperthyroidism and ophthalmopathy. RNA transcripts were the template for amplifying TCR beta CDR3 regions. Primed by the HTBI set, a first-round RT-PCR was run on the TCR CDR3. TCRdb reanalysed the multiplex PCR reads using MiXCR and keeps one entry per CDR3 protein. The sample holds fewer than 650,000 distinct CDR3 sequences, 11% to 15% seen once. Source material: blood. These TCRs come from a woman aged 30 to 39 with Graves' hyperthyroidism that later progressed to Graves' ophthalmopathy.

This clonotype was seen many times. The chain couples TRBV5-1 to TRBJ2-7; 10 nucleotides match TRBD2. The CDR3 consists of 16 residues. Germline CDR1 reads SGHRS; CDR2 reads YFSETQ. J lost 4 bases, V lost 0 bases, and 7 bases had no gene match. In DNA, the CDR3 is TGCGCCAGCAGCTTGGATCCTAGCGGGAGAGAGTACGAGCAGTACTTC. Amino acids: CASSLDPSGREYEQYF.

This clonotype was counted ten times or more. The chain uses TRBV4-3 and TRBJ1-1; D is possibly TRBD1 (5 bases). Trimming took off 3 bases at V and 3 bases at J, with 14 bases between the two ends. The CDR3 is made up of 15 amino acids. Germline V gene lookup returns CDR1 LGHNA and CDR2 YSLEER. The CDR3 region is CASSQRRWDHTEAFF. The CDR3 nucleotides are TGCGCCAGCAGCCAGAGGAGGTGGGACCACACTGAAGCTTTCTTT.

Ten or more counts support this clonotype. The rearrangement links TRBV29-1 to TRBJ2-7; TRBD1 aligns across 9 bases. Per the germline V gene, CDR1 is SQVTM and CDR2 is ANQGSEA. This CDR3 comprises 15 residues. Trimming cost V 7 bases and J 2 bases; bases outside gene matches: 12. The CDR3 is CSAAYGTGSAYEQYF. CDR3 in DNA: TGCAGCGCCGCCTACGGGACAGGGAGCGCCTACGAGCAGTACTTC.

This clonotype was recorded many times. The chain recombines TRBV4-1 with TRBJ2-1; 10 bases fit TRBD2. The CDR3 loop spans 16 amino acids. Germline values: CDR1 MGHRA, CDR2 YSYEKL. The V segment lost 1 base and the J segment 7 bases; nucleotides outside the gene matches: 7. CDR3 DNA: TGCGCCAGCAGCCAAGGCGGACTAGCGGAAAGGAATGAGCAGTTCTTC. It encodes CASSQGGLAERNEQFF.

This clonotype was counted at least ten times. J is TRBJ2-1 and V is TRBV20-1; D is ambiguous. The length of the CDR3 is 13 residues. CDR1 and CDR2 from the germline V gene are DFQATT and SNEGSKA (reference sequence). The V and J ends lost 0 bases and 11 bases respectively, with 14 bases between them. The CDR3 loop reads CSARDPRIEKQFF. The DNA for the CDR3 is TGCAGTGCTAGAGATCCTCGGATCGAGAAGCAGTTCTTC.

This clonotype has ten or more counts. The chain has TRBV7-2 and TRBJ2-1, with 13 bases lining up with TRBD2. Germline V gives CDR1 SGHTA, CDR2 FQGNSA. The trim removed 1 base at V and 6 bases at J, leaving 3 bases unmatched. The CDR3 sequence is 16 residues long. The CDR3 here is CASSLVRTSGSNEQFF. The CDR3 DNA reads as TGTGCCAGCAGCTTAGTCAGGACTAGCGGGAGCAATGAGCAGTTCTTC.

The chain links TRBV3-1 to TRBJ2-3, with 9 bases identical to TRBD2. V lost 6 bases and J lost 0; bases outside the gene matches: 7. CDR1 and CDR2 (germline): LGHDT, YNNKEL (reference sequence). CDR3 length equals 16 residues. The CDR3: CASSRLAVPSTDTQYF. Here the CDR3 DNA reads TGTGCCAGCAGTCGACTAGCGGTACCTAGCACAGATACGCAGTATTTT.

This clonotype has a count of ten or more. The V call is TRBV29-1, the J call TRBJ1-1; possibly TRBD1 for D (5 bases). The CDR3 sequence is 16 residues long. Germline-derived CDR1 and CDR2 are SQVTM and ANQGSEA. V lost 2 bases to trimming and J lost 4 bases, with 20 bases between them. The CDR3, as DNA: TGCAGCGTTGAAAGCCCGAAGGAAGGGGTCGGCACTGAAGCTTTCTTT. It is translated as CSVESPKEGVGTEAFF.

This clonotype was picked up many times. The CDR3 sequence: CASAYREDQPQHF. Here the CDR3 DNA reads TGTGCCAGCGCTTATCGTGAGGATCAGCCCCAGCATTTT. This chain links TRBV12-3 or TRBV12-4 with TRBJ1-5; D call uncertain. V was pared by 8 bases and J by 5 bases, with 13 bases between. The CDR3 covers 13 residues.

There are many counts of this clonotype. The rearrangement joins TRBV28 to TRBJ2-1; TRBD2 matches 10 bases. Trimming cost V 4 bases and J 4 bases; bases outside gene matches: 1. Germline lookup yields CDR1 MDHEN and CDR2 SYDVKM. There are 14 residues in the CDR3. The CDR3 coding sequence is TGTGCCAGCAGTTCTAGCGGGAGATACAATGAGCAGTTCTTC. The encoded protein is CASSSSGRYNEQFF.